These T cell receptor beta chains were read from a single sample in a study of T cell changes during pregnancy in multiple sclerosis. The assay was immunoSEQ multiplex PCR, and TCRdb's table has in-frame clones only and misses some. The table shows tens of thousands of clones, with roughly 91% occurring only once. Material: CD8+ T cells from peripheral blood mononuclear cells, obtained in the third trimester of pregnancy. The source is a female donor with multiple sclerosis, enrolled in a pregnancy study. Each CDR3 is given with its conserved first and last residue. A D gene is named only where the DNA matches it firmly. Clone size appears in some rows only: once, few, many, or a class for an expanded clone.

V gene	clone size	J gene	D gene	CDR3 protein	CDR3 DNA
TRBV9	-	TRBJ2-7	TRBD1	CASSVGDSTAEQYF	TGTGCCAGCAGCGTAGGGGACAGTACAGCGGAGCAGTACTTC
TRBV4-1	few	TRBJ2-7	-	CASSQDSSTSYEQYF	TGCGCCAGCAGCCAAGATTCAAGCACTTCCTACGAGCAGTACTTC
TRBV4-1	-	TRBJ2-3	-	CASSRQALLPPSSSTDTQYF	TGCGCCAGCAGCCGACAGGCCCTCCTGCCTCCTAGCAGTAGCACAGATACGCAGTATTTT
TRBV27	-	TRBJ1-2	-	CASSLGATHYGYTF	TGTGCCAGCAGTTTAGGGGCGACCCACTATGGCTACACCTTC
TRBV19	-	TRBJ2-7	-	CASSHSYEQYF	TGTGCCAGTAGCCACTCCTACGAGCAGTACTTC
TRBV15	-	TRBJ1-1	TRBD1	CATSRDSGTAMNTEAFF	TGTGCCACCAGCAGAGATAGCGGGACAGCCATGAACACTGAAGCTTTCTTT
TRBV4-2	-	TRBJ1-1	-	CASSQWPTEAFF	TGTGCCAGCAGCCAATGGCCGACTGAAGCTTTCTTT
TRBV5-8	-	TRBJ1-2	-	CASSSLDSRDYGYTF	TGTGCCAGCAGTTCCCTTGACAGTCGGGACTATGGCTACACCTTC
TRBV6-1	medium-sized	TRBJ2-2	-	CASSPTTGELFF	TGTGCCAGCAGCCCCACTACCGGGGAGCTGTTTTTT
TRBV15	-	TRBJ2-1	TRBD1	CATLGGYRGEQFF	TGTGCCACCTTGGGGGGTTACAGGGGGGAGCAGTTCTTC
TRBV28	-	TRBJ1-1	TRBD1	CASSFMGTDTEAFF	TGTGCCAGCAGTTTCATGGGGACAGACACTGAAGCTTTCTTT
TRBV6-1	-	TRBJ2-5	-	CASSEGGLKETQYF	TGTGCCAGCAGTGAAGGGGGACTCAAAGAGACCCAGTACTTC
TRBV28	-	TRBJ2-5	-	CASSQDLETQYF	TGTGCCAGCAGCCAAGACTTGGAGACCCAGTACTTC
TRBV6-1	-	TRBJ2-7	TRBD1	CASSGMGQGRGYEQYF	TGTGCCAGCAGTGGTATGGGACAGGGGCGAGGCTACGAGCAGTACTTC
TRBV2	-	TRBJ2-4	-	CASSFDDRSSAKNIQYF	TGTGCCAGCAGTTTTGACGACAGGTCCTCGGCCAAAAACATTCAGTACTTC
TRBV5-5	-	TRBJ1-5	-	CASSFGAGNQPQHF	TGTGCCAGCAGCTTTGGGGCAGGCAATCAGCCCCAGCATTTT
TRBV15	-	TRBJ2-1	TRBD2	CATSSTSGSYNEQFF	TGTGCCACCAGCAGCACTAGCGGGAGCTACAATGAGCAGTTCTTC
TRBV19	once	TRBJ2-1	TRBD1	CASSIMGDRLYNEQFF	TGTGCCAGTAGTATAATGGGGGACAGACTCTACAATGAGCAGTTCTTC
TRBV6-5	-	TRBJ1-4	-	CASSLTQGGEKLFF	TGTGCCAGCAGCCTCACGCAGGGAGGTGAAAAACTGTTTTTT
TRBV12-5	-	TRBJ2-7	-	CASGLSGGGFSYEQYF	TGTGCTAGTGGTTTGTCAGGTGGGGGCTTTTCCTACGAGCAGTACTTC
TRBV27	-	TRBJ1-5	-	CASSPARGSNQPQHF	TGTGCCAGCAGCCCAGCCAGGGGAAGCAATCAGCCCCAGCATTTT
TRBV5-4	-	TRBJ2-2	-	CASSFLGAGELFF	TGTGCCAGCAGCTTCCTCGGGGCCGGGGAGCTGTTTTTT
TRBV2	-	TRBJ2-2	-	CAIWQRVGSTGELFF	TGTGCCATTTGGCAGAGAGTAGGGAGCACCGGGGAGCTGTTTTTT
TRBV28	-	TRBJ1-1	-	CASSFLAGGVTEAFF	TGTGCCAGCAGTTTTCTGGCGGGGGGGGTTACTGAAGCTTTCTTT